This section outlines one T cell receptor beta chain sequence together with its context. Antigen unknown. These data originate in a study of cytomegalovirus exposure and HLA in healthy donors. Only in-frame clones appear in the TCRdb table, and some are missing; sequencing was by immunoSEQ multiplex PCR. The sample comprises 200,000 or so clones, around 87% of which are singletons, and 1.5% to 2% rests with the top ten. The V and J ends lost 6 bases and 4 bases, in that order; junction bases with no gene match: 7. Germline-derived CDR1 and CDR2 are MDHEN and SYDVKM. The CDR3 loop spans 15 amino acids. Whole-study results and caveats: Among TCR sequences, most were rare, though some public TCRs appeared in many donors. A few CMV-associated chains were confirmed in vitro to be specific for CMV antigens.

Sequenced material: PBMCs. This clonotype was sampled from a young woman in good health and CMV-seropositive. This rearrangement joins TRBV28 to TRBJ1-4; 8 bases are shared with TRBD1. CDR3 sequence reads: CASSYDGQGNEKLFF. In DNA form, the CDR3 reads TGTGCCAGCAGCTACGACGGACAGGGTAATGAAAAACTGTTTTTT.